This T cell receptor (beta chain) was captured by sequencing in a study of blood T cell repertoires in COVID-19. The wider study: Collection of acute and convalescent COVID-19 samples took place in the United States, Italy and Spain.

The CDR3 has 15 amino acids. V gave up 1 base and J gave up 5 bases, with 11 bases separating them. The germline V gene encodes CDR1 SGHDN and CDR2 FVKESK. In the authors' workflow: Amplified reference gene primers provided the basis for estimating nucleated cell counts. The method was immunoSEQ multiplex PCR; TCRdb's version includes in-frame clones alone and lacks a portion of them. The DNA gave D and trimming, while V, J and clone size come from that table. This sample has 60,000 to 70,000 clones, with 80% to 85% found just once. This clone was found a few times. The receptor comes from a woman aged 60 to 75 with acute or convalescent COVID-19. Sequencing was performed on peripheral blood. The chain is built from TRBV14 and TRBJ1-4, with D possibly being TRBD1 (6 bases). The CDR3 coding sequence is TGTGCCAGCAGCCAAGGTACAGGGCTAAATGAAAAACTGTTTTTT. Its protein product is CASSQGTGLNEKLFF.